The source of this TCR beta chain is a study of T cells in localized non-small cell lung cancer. The repertoire was sequenced with immunoSEQ multiplex PCR; TCRdb's copy has only in-frame clones and lacks some. The sample carries roughly 9,600 clones, 90% recorded once. A remark on this clone: The antigen is not known.

Study-level points and caveats: Tumor trailed uninvolved adjacent lung in T cell clonality, which peaked there.

V shed 0 bases, J shed 2 bases, and the junction held 5 bases outside the gene matches. The V gene's germline CDR1 is MGHRA and CDR2 YSYEKL. The CDR3 covers 17 residues. The sequences come from peripheral blood, collected before any cancer treatment. The receptor's source is a male donor at least 60 years old with stage III squamous cell lung carcinoma. The V call is TRBV4-1, the J call TRBJ2-1, with 9 bases aligning to TRBD2. In DNA, the CDR3 is TGCGCCAGCAGCCAAGAAGCCGGGACTAGCACCTACAATGAGCAGTTCTTC. It is translated as CASSQEAGTSTYNEQFF.